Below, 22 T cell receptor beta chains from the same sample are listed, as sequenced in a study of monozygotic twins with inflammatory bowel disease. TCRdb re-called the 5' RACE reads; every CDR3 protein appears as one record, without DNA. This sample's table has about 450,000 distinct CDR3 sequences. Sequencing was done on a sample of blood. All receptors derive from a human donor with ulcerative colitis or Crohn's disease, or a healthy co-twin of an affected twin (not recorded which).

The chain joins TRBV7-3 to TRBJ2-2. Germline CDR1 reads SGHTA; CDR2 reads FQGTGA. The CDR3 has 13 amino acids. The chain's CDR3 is CASSLELSGELFF.

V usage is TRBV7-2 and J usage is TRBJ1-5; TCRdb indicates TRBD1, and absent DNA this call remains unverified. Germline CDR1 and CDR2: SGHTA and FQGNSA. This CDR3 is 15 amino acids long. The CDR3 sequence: CASSLAPGGYQPQHF.

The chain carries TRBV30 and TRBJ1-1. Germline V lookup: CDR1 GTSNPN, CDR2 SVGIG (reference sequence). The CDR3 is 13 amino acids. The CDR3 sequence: CAWSSEQNTEAFF.

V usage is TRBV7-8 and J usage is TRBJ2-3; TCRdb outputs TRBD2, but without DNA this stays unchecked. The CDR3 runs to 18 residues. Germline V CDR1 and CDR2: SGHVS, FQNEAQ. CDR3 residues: CASSLAPGSIIPDDTQYF.

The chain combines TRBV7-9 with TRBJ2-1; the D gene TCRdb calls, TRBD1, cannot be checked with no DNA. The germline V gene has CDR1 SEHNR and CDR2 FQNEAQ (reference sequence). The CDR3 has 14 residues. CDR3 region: CASSLGTGPNEQFF.

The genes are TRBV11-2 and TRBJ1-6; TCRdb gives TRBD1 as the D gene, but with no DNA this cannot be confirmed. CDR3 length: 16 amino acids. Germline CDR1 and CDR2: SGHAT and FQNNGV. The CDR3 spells CASSLGTGTQNSPLHF. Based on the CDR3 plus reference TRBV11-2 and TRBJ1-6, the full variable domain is EAGVAQSPRYKIIEKRQSVAFWCNPISGHATLYWYQQILGQGPKLLIQFQNNGVVDDSQLPKDRFSAERLKGVDSTLKIQPAKLEDSAVYLCASSLGTGTQNSPLHFGNGTRLTVT.

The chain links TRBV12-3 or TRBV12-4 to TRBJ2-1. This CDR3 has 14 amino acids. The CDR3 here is CASSRLAAYNEQFF.

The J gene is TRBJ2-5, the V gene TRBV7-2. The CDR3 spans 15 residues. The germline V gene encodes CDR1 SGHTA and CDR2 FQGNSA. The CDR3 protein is CASSLVGGSQETQYF.

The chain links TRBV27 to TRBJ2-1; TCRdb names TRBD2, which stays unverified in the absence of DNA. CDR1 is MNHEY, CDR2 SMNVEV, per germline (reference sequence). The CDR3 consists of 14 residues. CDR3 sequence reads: CASSLSMGPGTEFF.

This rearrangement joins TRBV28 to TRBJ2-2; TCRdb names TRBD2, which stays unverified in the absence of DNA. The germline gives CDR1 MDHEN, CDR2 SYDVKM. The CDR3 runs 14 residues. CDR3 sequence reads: CASSGTRNTGELFF.

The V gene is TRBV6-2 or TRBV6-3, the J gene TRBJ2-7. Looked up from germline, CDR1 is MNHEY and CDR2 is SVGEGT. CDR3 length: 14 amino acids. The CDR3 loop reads CASSSLVSGYEQYF.

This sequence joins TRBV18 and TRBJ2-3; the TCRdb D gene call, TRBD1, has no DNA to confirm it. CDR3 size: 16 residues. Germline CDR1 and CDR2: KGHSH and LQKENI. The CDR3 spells CASSPDEGGGTDTQYF. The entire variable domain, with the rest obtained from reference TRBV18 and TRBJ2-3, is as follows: NAGVMQNPRHLVRRRGQEARLRCSPMKGHSHVYWYRQLPEEGLKFMVYLQKENIIDESGMPKERFSAEFPKEGPSILRIQQVVRGDSAAYFCASSPDEGGGTDTQYFGPGTRLTVL.

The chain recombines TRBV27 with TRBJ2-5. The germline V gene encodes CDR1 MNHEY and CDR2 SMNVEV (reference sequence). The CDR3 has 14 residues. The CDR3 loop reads CASPCSVHGETQYF.

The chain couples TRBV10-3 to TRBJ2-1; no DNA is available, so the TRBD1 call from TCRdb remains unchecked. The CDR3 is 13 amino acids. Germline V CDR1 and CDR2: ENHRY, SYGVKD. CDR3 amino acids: CAISEYRDNEQFF.

CDR3 protein: CAWGPVTHEQYF. The rearrangement links TRBV30 to TRBJ2-7. CDR3 length: 12 amino acids. Germline CDR1 GTSNPN, CDR2 SVGIG (reference sequence). The whole variable domain, remainder taken from reference TRBV30 and TRBJ2-7, is SQTIHQWPATLVQPVGSPLSLECTVEGTSNPNLYWYRQAAGRGLQLLFYSVGIGQISSEVPQNLSASRPQDRQFILSSKKLLLSDSGFYLCAWGPVTHEQYFGPGTRLTVT.

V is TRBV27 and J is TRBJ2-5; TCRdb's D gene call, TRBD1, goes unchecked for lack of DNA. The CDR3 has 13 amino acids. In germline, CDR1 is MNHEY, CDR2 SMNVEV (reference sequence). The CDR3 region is CASSAPGRETQYF.

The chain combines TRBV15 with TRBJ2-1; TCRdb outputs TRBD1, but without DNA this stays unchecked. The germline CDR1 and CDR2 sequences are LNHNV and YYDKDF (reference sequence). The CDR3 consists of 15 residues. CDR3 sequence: CATSRDLWQGNEQFF.

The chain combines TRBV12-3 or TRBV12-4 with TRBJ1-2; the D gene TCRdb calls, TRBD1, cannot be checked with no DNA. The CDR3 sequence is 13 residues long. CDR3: CASSSRQGYGYTF.

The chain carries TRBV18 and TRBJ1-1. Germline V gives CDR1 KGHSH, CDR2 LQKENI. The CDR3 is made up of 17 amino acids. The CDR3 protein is CASSPLGRLSGDTEAFF.

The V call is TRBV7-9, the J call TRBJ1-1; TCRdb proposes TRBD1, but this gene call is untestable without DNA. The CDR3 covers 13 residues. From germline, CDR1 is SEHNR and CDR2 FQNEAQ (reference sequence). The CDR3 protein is CASWTGMNTEAFF.

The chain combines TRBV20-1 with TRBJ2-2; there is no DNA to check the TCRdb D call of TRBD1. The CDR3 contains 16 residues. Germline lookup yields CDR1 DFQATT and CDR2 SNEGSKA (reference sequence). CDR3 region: CSASNRGSRSTGELFF.

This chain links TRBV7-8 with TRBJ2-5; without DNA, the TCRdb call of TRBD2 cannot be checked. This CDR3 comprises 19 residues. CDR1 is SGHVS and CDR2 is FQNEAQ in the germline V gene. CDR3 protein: CASSLAYSFRLAGQETQYF.